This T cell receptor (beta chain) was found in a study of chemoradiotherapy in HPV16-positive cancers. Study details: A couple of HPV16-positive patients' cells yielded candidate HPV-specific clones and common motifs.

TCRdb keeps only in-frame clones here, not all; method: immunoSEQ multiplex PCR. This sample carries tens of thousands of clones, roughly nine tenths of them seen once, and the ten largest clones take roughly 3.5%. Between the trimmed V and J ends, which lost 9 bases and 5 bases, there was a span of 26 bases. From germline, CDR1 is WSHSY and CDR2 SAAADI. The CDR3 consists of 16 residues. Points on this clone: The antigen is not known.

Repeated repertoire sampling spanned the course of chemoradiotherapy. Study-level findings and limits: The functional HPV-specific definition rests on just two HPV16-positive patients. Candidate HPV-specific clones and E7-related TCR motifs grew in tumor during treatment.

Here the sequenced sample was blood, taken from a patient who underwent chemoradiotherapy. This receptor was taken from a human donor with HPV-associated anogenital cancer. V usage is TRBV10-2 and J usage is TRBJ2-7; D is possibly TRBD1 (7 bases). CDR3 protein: CASAGRSGTVINEQYF. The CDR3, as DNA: TGCGCCAGTGCGGGAAGGTCCGGGACAGTCATAAACGAGCAGTACTTC.